Listed below are T cell receptor beta chains from one sample, sequenced in a study of HIV-infected patients and healthy controls. TCRdb re-called the 5' RACE reads with MiXCR, one entry per CDR3 protein. The sample holds around 67,000 distinct CDR3 sequences; about 15% are singletons and the top ten take about 6%. What was sequenced was CD4+ T cells from blood. These receptors were collected from a human donor in good health. Each CDR3 is given with its conserved first and last residue. The order of the fields is D gene, V gene, J gene, clone size, CDR3 protein, CDR3 DNA. A D gene is named only where the DNA matches it firmly. Clone size is stated in some rows and not others, as once, few, many or a class when expanded.

-	TRBV19	TRBJ2-2	-	CASTKRGGGSLNTGELFF	TGTGCCAGTACCAAAAGAGGGGGCGGGAGCCTTAACACCGGGGAGCTGTTTTTT
-	TRBV20-1	TRBJ1-6	-	CSARDSGNSPLHF	TGCAGTGCTAGAGACAGTGGTAATTCACCCCTCCACTTT
TRBD2	TRBV29-1	TRBJ2-3	few	CSDTSGRGTDTQYF	TGCAGCGACACTAGCGGGAGGGGTACAGATACGCAGTATTTT
TRBD2	TRBV6-2/TRBV6-3	TRBJ2-1	few	CASRRLAGGGVDEQFF	TGTGCCAGCAGGCGACTAGCGGGAGGGGGGGTGGATGAGCAGTTCTTC
-	TRBV6-6	TRBJ2-6	-	CASSYSAGSNVLTF	TGTGCCAGCAGTTACTCTGCGGGGTCCAACGTCCTGACTTTC
-	TRBV20-1	TRBJ2-3	-	CSAGIGITDTQYF	TGCAGTGCCGGGATTGGGATCACAGATACGCAGTATTTT
-	TRBV18	TRBJ1-2	-	CASSPDLDYGYTF	TGTGCCAGCTCACCAGATTTAGACTATGGCTACACCTTC
-	TRBV12-3/TRBV12-4	TRBJ2-3	many	CASSLRQYRTDTQYF	TGTGCCAGCAGCCTGAGACAGTACCGCACAGATACGCAGTATTTT
TRBD1	TRBV6-2/TRBV6-3	TRBJ1-2	-	CASSDDRAHTF	TGTGCCAGCAGTGACGACAGGGCCCATACCTTC
-	TRBV11-3	TRBJ2-3	many	CASRSSEKNTDTQYF	TGTGCCAGCAGAAGTAGCGAGAAGAACACAGATACGCAGTATTTT
TRBD1	TRBV19	TRBJ1-2	once	CASAPGQGARGYTF	TGTGCCAGTGCTCCAGGACAGGGGGCGCGTGGCTACACCTTC
TRBD1	TRBV5-1	TRBJ2-3	many	CASSPSTGSTDTQYF	TGCGCCAGCAGTCCCTCGACAGGGTCGACAGATACGCAGTATTTT
-	TRBV27	TRBJ1-1	few	CASSSKNTEAFF	TGTGCCAGCAGTTCAAAGAACACTGAAGCTTTCTTT
-	TRBV20-1	TRBJ1-2	-	CSAGGGAQGYTF	TGCAGTGCTGGGGGGGGGGCGCAAGGCTACACCTTC
TRBD2	TRBV3-1	TRBJ2-5	many	CASTPPGGRETQYF	TGTGCCAGCACCCCTCCGGGGGGTCGAGAGACCCAGTACTTC